This T cell receptor beta chain comes out of a study of technical replicates of blood from several donors. The CDR3 length is 13 residues. Germline trimming cut 8 bases from V and 7 bases from J; bases unmatched to any gene: 7. Germline V gives CDR1 SEHNR, CDR2 FQNEAQ (reference sequence). This clone was counted only a few times. Some clones are missing from TCRdb's copy, which holds only in-frame ones; the method was immunoSEQ multiplex PCR. The sample includes under 65,000 clones, 86% of them seen just once. This receptor was taken from a human donor in good health. Some clones in this sample may be carry-over from other donors' samples. This sequence joins TRBV7-9 and TRBJ2-1, with 8 bases lining up with TRBD2. The specimen was PBMCs. CDR3 coding DNA: TGTGCCAGCGGACGGGGGGGCAAGAATGAGCAGTTCTTC. Amino acids: CASGRGGKNEQFF.